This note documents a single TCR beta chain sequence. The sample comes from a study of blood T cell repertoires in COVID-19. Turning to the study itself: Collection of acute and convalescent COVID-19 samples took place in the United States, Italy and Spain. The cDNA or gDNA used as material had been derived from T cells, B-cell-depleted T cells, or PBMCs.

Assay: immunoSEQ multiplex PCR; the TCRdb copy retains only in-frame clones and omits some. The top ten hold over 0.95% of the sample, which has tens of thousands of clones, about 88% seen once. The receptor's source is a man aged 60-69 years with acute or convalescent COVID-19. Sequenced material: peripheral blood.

The CDR3: CATSDPRESTGELFF. DNA for the CDR3: TGTGCCACCAGTGACCCGCGGGAGAGCACCGGGGAGCTGTTTTTT. The V gene is TRBV24-1, the J gene TRBJ2-2; TRBD2 aligns across 7 bases. CDR3 length equals 15 residues. Trimming cost V 4 bases and J 4 bases; bases outside gene matches: 5. CDR1 and CDR2 (germline): KGHDR, SFDVKD.